The 25 T cell receptor beta chains below come from one sample, sequenced in a study of blood T cell repertoires in COVID-19 (dated by TCRdb to the early 2020s). To prepare the library, the immunoSEQ multiplex PCR assay was applied. TCRdb limited this immuneACCESS table to in-frame rearrangements with V and J called. A share of clones is missing; checked studies link under half to unresolved V genes, and the rest is unexplained. Present in this sample are some 130,000 clones, roughly 80% of which were seen just once. Roughly 15% of the sample lies in the top ten. Sequencing input: peripheral blood. The receptors were gathered from a woman aged 45-65 years with acute or convalescent COVID-19.

The chain is built from TRBV3-1 (or the pseudogene TRBV3-2) and TRBJ1-1; D not resolved. The germline gives CDR1 LGHDT, CDR2 YNNKEL (reference sequence). The V gene lost 7 bases and the J gene lost 1 base, with 16 bases spanning the gap. The CDR3 totals 15 residues. CDR3 sequence reads: CASNRGAGGNTEAFF. The CDR3, as DNA: TGTGCCAGCAACCGGGGAGCCGGAGGGAACACTGAAGCTTTCTTT.

The chain is built from TRBV12-5 and TRBJ1-5; possibly TRBD1 for D (6 bases). The V gene's germline CDR1 is LGHNT and CDR2 FRNRAP. The CDR3 is 12 residues long. Trimming cost V 8 bases and J 5 bases, with 10 bases left between them. The CDR3 spells CASSGVDQPQHF. CDR3 DNA sequence: TGTGCTAGTTCAGGGGTCGATCAGCCCCAGCATTTT.

The J gene is TRBJ2-5, the V gene TRBV18, with D tentatively TRBD1 (6 bases). This CDR3 has 14 amino acids. V lost 0 bases, J lost 5 bases, and 10 bases lay in between. Per germline, CDR1 KGHSH and CDR2 LQKENI. The CDR3 reads CASSPPGQSETQYF. The CDR3 DNA sequence: TGTGCCAGCTCACCACCAGGACAGTCGGAGACCCAGTACTTC.

V usage is TRBV11-2 and J usage is TRBJ1-5; weak D call: TRBD1 (5 bases). Germline CDR1 SGHAT, CDR2 FQNNGV. CDR3 length equals 16 residues. V was trimmed by 1 base and J by 7 bases, leaving 17 bases between them. The CDR3 nucleotides read TGTGCCAGCAGCTTAGTAGGGGCAGGGATAAGACAGCCCCAGCATTTT. Protein sequence: CASSLVGAGIRQPQHF.

The chain employs TRBV27 and TRBJ1-4; no clear D. This CDR3 comprises 15 residues. Per germline, CDR1 MNHEY and CDR2 SMNVEV (reference sequence). Trimming took 0 bases from V and 6 from J, leaving 11 bases between them. The DNA of the CDR3 is TGTGCCAGCAGTTTATCGGGCAGGTTGGATGAAAAACTGTTTTTT. Its translation is CASSLSGRLDEKLFF.

The chain recombines TRBV6-5 with TRBJ1-2, with a weak D call TRBD1 (5 bases). Germline values: CDR1 MNHEY, CDR2 SVGAGI. Trimming left V 7 bases short and J 2 bases short, with 17 bases between. CDR3 size: 15 residues. CDR3 region: CASTALGQMNYGYTF. The CDR3 DNA is TGTGCCAGCACCGCGTTGGGGCAGATGAACTATGGCTACACCTTC.

The rearrangement links TRBV27 to TRBJ2-3; the match to TRBD1 covers 7 bases. CDR1 MNHEY and CDR2 SMNVEV come from the germline V gene (reference sequence). The CDR3 has 14 amino acids. The V gene end was trimmed by 6 bases and the J gene end by 4 bases; junction bases not matched to a gene: 7. The CDR3 region is CASRPRQGSDTQYF. Here the CDR3 DNA reads TGTGCCAGCAGACCCAGACAGGGATCAGATACGCAGTATTTT.

Here the CDR3 reads CASSIGTGYSAEAFF. As DNA, the CDR3 is TGTGCCAGTAGTATAGGGACAGGGTACTCTGCTGAAGCTTTCTTT. The J gene is TRBJ1-1, the V gene TRBV19; 8 bases agree with TRBD1. CDR3 length: 15 amino acids. J was trimmed by 6 bases and V by 1 base; bases with no gene match: 7. The V gene's germline CDR1 is LNHDA and CDR2 SQIVND (reference sequence).

In this sample, this clone turned up once. This chain uses TRBV2 with TRBJ2-2; D remains ambiguous. Trimming stripped 7 bases from V and 0 bases from J, with 12 bases between. Germline V gene sequence: CDR1 SNHLY, CDR2 FYNNEI. The CDR3 extends over 15 amino acids. CDR3 residues: CASIFGGANTGELFF. The CDR3 DNA sequence: TGTGCCAGCATCTTCGGTGGTGCGAACACCGGGGAGCTGTTTTTT.

The CDR3: CASSVYSRAGNTDTQYF. CDR3 nucleotide sequence: TGTGCCAGCAGCGTATACTCCAGGGCAGGAAACACAGATACGCAGTATTTT. The chain couples TRBV9 to TRBJ2-3; D perhaps matches TRBD1 (5 bases). The CDR3 consists of 17 residues. Germline assignment: CDR1 SGDLS and CDR2 YYNGEE. Trimming removed 1 base at V and 2 bases at J, with 17 bases between.

The CDR3 loop reads CASSGWGGASYEQYF. The DNA of the CDR3 is TGTGCCAGCAGCGGTTGGGGCGGAGCCTCCTACGAGCAGTACTTC. The rearrangement links TRBV2 to TRBJ2-7, with D perhaps matching TRBD1 (5 bases). The germline CDR1 and CDR2 sequences are SNHLY and FYNNEI. The V and J ends lost 6 bases and 0 bases respectively, with 15 bases between them. The CDR3 totals 15 residues. The full variable domain, in which reference TRBV2 and TRBJ2-7 provide the parts outside the CDR3, is EPEVTQTPSHQVTQMGQEVILRCVPISNHLYFYWYRQILGQKVEFLVSFYNNEISEKSEIFDDQFSVERPDGSNFTLKIRSTKLEDSAMYFCASSGWGGASYEQYFGPGTRLTVT.

This clone was counted a single time. The chain couples TRBV19 to TRBJ1-5; D not certain. Per the germline V gene, CDR1 is LNHDA and CDR2 is SQIVND (reference sequence). Trimming took 8 bases from V and 6 from J, leaving 26 bases between them. The CDR3 loop spans 17 amino acids. The CDR3 protein is CASAKKLGFFGVQPQHF. The CDR3 DNA is TGTGCCAGTGCCAAAAAACTAGGGTTCTTCGGTGTTCAGCCCCAGCATTTT.

Details on this clone: Other nucleotide sequences from this sample produce the same CDR3. The chain combines TRBV27 with TRBJ1-6; 7 positions match TRBD1. V lost 9 bases, J lost 7 bases, and 3 bases stayed unmatched. Germline V lookup: CDR1 MNHEY, CDR2 SMNVEV (reference sequence). This CDR3 is built from 12 residues. CDR3 coding DNA: TGTGCCAGTCGGGACAGAAATTCACCCCTCCACTTT. Its translation is CASRDRNSPLHF.

This clone was counted a few times. The rearrangement links TRBV7-6 to TRBJ1-6; D is ambiguous. The CDR3 loop spans 15 amino acids. The germline V gene has CDR1 SGHVS and CDR2 FNYEAQ. With 5 bases removed from V and 9 bases from J, the gap between germline ends came to 17 bases. CDR3 protein: CASSAAVRGTSPLHF. The CDR3 DNA is TGTGCCAGCAGCGCCGCCGTCCGGGGTACTTCACCCCTCCACTTT. Full variable domain (outside the CDR3, taken from reference TRBV7-6 and TRBJ1-6): GAGVSQSPRYKVTKRGQDVALRCDPISGHVSLYWYRQALGQGPEFLTYFNYEAQQDKSGLPNDRFSAERPEGSISTLTIQRTEQRDSAMYRCASSAAVRGTSPLHFGNGTRLTVT.

This clone occurred a few times. V usage is TRBV9 and J usage is TRBJ2-7; TRBD1 aligns across 8 bases. From germline, CDR1 is SGDLS and CDR2 YYNGEE. The CDR3 extends over 14 amino acids. The V and J ends lost 3 bases and 2 bases, in that order; junction bases with no gene match: 4. CDR3 in amino acids: CASSGGTGPYEQYF. The CDR3 DNA sequence: TGTGCCAGCAGCGGAGGGACAGGCCCCTACGAGCAGTACTTC.

J is TRBJ2-3 and V is TRBV9, with TRBD2 identical over 10 bases. V lost 0 bases, J lost 2 bases, and 9 bases stayed unmatched. The CDR3 sequence is 18 residues long. Germline V gene lookup returns CDR1 SGDLS and CDR2 YYNGEE. The CDR3 DNA sequence: TGTGCCAGCAGCGTAGGGGGTAGCGGGGGGCCCCCCACAGATACGCAGTATTTT. It encodes CASSVGGSGGPPTDTQYF.

The V call is TRBV6-5, the J call TRBJ1-6; D gene unclear. Per the germline V gene, CDR1 is MNHEY and CDR2 is SVGAGI. The CDR3 consists of 14 residues. V was pared by 0 bases and J by 10 bases, with 10 bases between. CDR3 in DNA: TGTGCCAGCAGTTACTCCGGGGAGCAATCACCCCTCCACTTT. It is translated as CASSYSGEQSPLHF.

V and J are TRBV5-1 and TRBJ1-4; 7 bases are shared with TRBD1. V was pared by 3 bases and J by 8 bases, with 7 bases of the junction left unmatched. Per germline, CDR1 SGHRS and CDR2 YFSETQ. CDR3 length equals 14 residues. CDR3: CASSSTGLSEKLFF. The CDR3 DNA is TGCGCCAGCAGCTCGACAGGGTTAAGCGAAAAACTGTTTTTT.

The rearrangement uses TRBV6-1 and TRBJ1-1, with TRBD1 as a possible D gene (5 bases). V shed 5 bases and J shed 0 bases, with 13 bases lying between them. The CDR3 spans 15 residues. Germline assignment: CDR1 MNHNS and CDR2 SASEGT. The CDR3 nucleotides are TGTGCCAGCAGTACAGGATTGGGGATGAACACTGAAGCTTTCTTT. Translation gives CASSTGLGMNTEAFF.

The V call is TRBV6-1, the J call TRBJ1-4; 8 bases agree with TRBD1. CDR1 is MNHNS, CDR2 SASEGT, per germline. J gave up 1 base and V 1 base, and 2 bases lay outside the gene matches. The CDR3 contains 16 residues. This CDR3 reads CASSEDRGGTNEKLFF. CDR3 coding DNA: TGTGCCAGCAGTGAAGACAGGGGGGGAACTAATGAAAAACTGTTTTTT.

This chain connects TRBV30 to TRBJ2-1; D is uncertain. Trimming cost V 2 bases and J 4 bases, with 9 bases left between them. The CDR3 extends over 13 amino acids. CDR1 and CDR2 (germline): GTSNPN, SVGIG (reference sequence). The DNA for the CDR3 is TGTGCCTGGAGTAAGACACCTTACAATGAGCAGTTCTTC. Translated: CAWSKTPYNEQFF.

The chain recombines TRBV5-1 with TRBJ2-3; D is perhaps TRBD2 (7 bases). The CDR3 has 15 amino acids. Per germline, CDR1 SGHRS and CDR2 YFSETQ. V lost 3 bases, J lost 0 bases, and 11 bases lay in between. The CDR3 here is CASSSGGSSTDTQYF. In DNA, the CDR3 is TGCGCCAGCAGCTCGGGGGGCTCTAGCACAGATACGCAGTATTTT.

This clone is a singleton in its sample. The chain is built from TRBV6-1 and TRBJ1-4, with TRBD1 matching 7 bases. V lost 0 bases, J lost 6 bases, and 4 bases stayed unmatched. Germline V lookup: CDR1 MNHNS, CDR2 SASEGT. This CDR3 region has 15 residues. The CDR3 nucleotides read TGTGCCAGCAGTGAAGCCCTGGGGACAGATGAAAAACTGTTTTTT. Translating gives CASSEALGTDEKLFF.

This clone was seen a single time. The chain recombines TRBV18 with TRBJ1-5; 9 bases are shared with TRBD1. This CDR3 contains 15 residues. CDR1 is KGHSH and CDR2 is LQKENI in the germline V gene. The V segment lost 5 bases and the J segment 5 bases; nucleotides outside the gene matches: 7. CDR3 DNA sequence: TGTGCCAGCTCATCTGGGACAGGGCCCGATCAGCCCCAGCATTTT. This codes for CASSSGTGPDQPQHF.

This rearrangement joins TRBV4-1 to TRBJ2-7; possibly TRBD1 for D (5 bases). Per the germline V gene, CDR1 is MGHRA and CDR2 is YSYEKL. The CDR3 runs to 15 residues. Trimming left V 6 bases short and J 2 bases short, with 17 bases between. CDR3 DNA: TGCGCCAGCAGTCGAACAGGTGATCTTACCTACGAGCAGTACTTC. Residues: CASSRTGDLTYEQYF.